This entry lists 8 T cell receptor beta chains sequenced from one sample in a study of response to subunit inactivated influenza vaccine. TCRdb fed the RT-PCR reads into MiXCR, producing one record per CDR3 protein. The sample includes about 570,000 distinct CDR3 sequences, about 12% seen only once; the top ten take 10%. This sample comprised PBMCs from blood, obtained on the day of vaccination. These receptors came from a man in his fifties who received an inactivated influenza vaccine.

The sample holds many counts of this clonotype. The CDR3 region is CSARDRLGRSSYNEQFF. CDR3 sequence (DNA): TGCAGTGCTAGAGATAGGCTAGGGCGGAGCTCCTACAATGAGCAGTTCTTC. The chain joins TRBV20-1 to TRBJ2-1; D is unresolved. The V end was cut by 0 bases, the J end by 0 bases, with 15 bases between. Germline lookup yields CDR1 DFQATT and CDR2 SNEGSKA (reference sequence). This CDR3 region has 17 residues.

This clonotype was counted ten times or more. The V gene is TRBV12-3 or TRBV12-4, the J gene TRBJ2-1, with 15 positions matching TRBD2. The V gene end was trimmed by 6 bases and the J gene end by 8 bases; junction bases not matched to a gene: 8. The CDR3 contains 16 residues. The CDR3 loop is CASRGLAGGPSHEQFF. CDR3 nucleotide sequence: TGTGCCAGCAGAGGACTAGCGGGGGGGCCCTCCCATGAGCAGTTCTTC.

This clonotype turned up a few times. V and J are TRBV20-1 and TRBJ2-7; D is perhaps TRBD1 (5 bases). The CDR3 runs to 13 residues. Germline CDR1 and CDR2: DFQATT and SNEGSKA (reference sequence). Trimming pared 6 bases from V and 2 bases from J, leaving 14 bases between. The CDR3 DNA is TGCAGTGCGAACCAGGGTCGGGCCTACGAGCAGTACTTC. This encodes CSANQGRAYEQYF.

The rearrangement joins TRBV12-3 or TRBV12-4 to TRBJ2-5; possibly TRBD1 for D (5 bases). The CDR3 is made up of 13 amino acids. Trimming pared 6 bases from V and 7 bases from J, leaving 15 bases between. The CDR3 bases are TGTGCCAGCAGAAGTCAGGGTCTGGGGACCCAGTACTTC. Its translation: CASRSQGLGTQYF.

In regard to this clonotype: A much larger clone lies a single base off, so this may be a read error. V gene TRBV28 combines with J gene TRBJ2-2, with D tentatively TRBD2 (5 bases). The CDR3 is 13 amino acids. Looked up from germline, CDR1 is MDHEN and CDR2 is SYDVKM. The CDR3 here is CATVATHTGELVF. DNA for the CDR3: TGTGCCACCGTAGCGACCCACACCGGGGAGCTGGTTTTT.

A few counts support this clonotype. This chain links TRBV27 with TRBJ1-2, with 7 bases that match TRBD1. V lost 4 bases and J lost 4; bases outside the gene matches: 6. Germline assignment: CDR1 MNHEY and CDR2 SMNVEV (reference sequence). The CDR3 is 14 residues long. CDR3 protein: CASSSARGVYGYTF. CDR3 coding DNA: TGTGCCAGCAGTTCCGCCAGGGGGGTCTATGGCTACACCTTC.

This clonotype was found once. CDR3: CASSLPGAAETQYF. The CDR3 DNA reads as TGTGCCAGCAGCCTCCCGGGGGCGGCAGAGACCCAGTACTTC. The chain recombines TRBV5-5 with TRBJ2-5, with D perhaps TRBD1 or TRBD2 (6 bases each). V was cut by 4 bases and J by 4 bases, with 14 bases left in between. Looked up from germline, CDR1 is SGHKS and CDR2 is YYEKEE (reference sequence). The CDR3 totals 14 residues.

The chain carries TRBV12-3 or TRBV12-4 and TRBJ2-7, with D perhaps matching TRBD1 (6 bases). V lost 5 bases and J 0 bases, leaving 17 bases between the germline ends. The CDR3 loop spans 16 amino acids. CDR3 protein: CASSPHRERSSYEQYF. CDR3 coding DNA: TGTGCCAGCAGTCCCCACAGGGAGAGGAGCTCCTACGAGCAGTACTTC.